This TCR beta chain comes out of a study of graft-versus-host responses after intestinal transplantation. Across the whole study: Tacrolimus and steroids were given for two to three years to all recipients after anti-thymocyte globulin induction.

The V gene's germline CDR1 is SQVTM and CDR2 ANQGSEA. This CDR3 spans 13 amino acids. V dropped 6 bases and J dropped 4 bases, with 15 bases sitting between them. TCRdb's table, derived via immunoSEQ multiplex PCR, lists solely in-frame clones and lacks some. The sample has 75,000 to 100,000 clones, 75% to 95% seen once. Regarding this clone: Its antigen is still unknown.

The receptor was isolated from a human donor who was the organ donor for an intestinal transplant. The chain links TRBV29-1 to TRBJ1-2; tentatively, D is TRBD1 (6 bases). Sequences were derived from unstimulated CD4+ T cells sorted from spleen or lymph node cells, sampled before transplant. The CDR3, as DNA: TGCAGCGTACAACAGGGCGGGGGCTATGGCTACACCTTC. This translates into CSVQQGGGYGYTF.